This passage covers 5 T cell receptor beta chains from one sample sequenced in a study of blood T cells in healthy people across ages. PCR was performed a second time for 7 to 11 cycles using a sample-barcoded 5' primer and a J-beta primer mix. Each CDR3 protein gets one entry after TCRdb re-called the 5' RACE reads with MiXCR. The sample shows about 680,000 distinct CDR3 sequences, around 45% of them seen only once. Sequenced: blood. The receptors come from a woman in her fifties or sixties in good health.

In its sample, this clonotype was seen a few times. The chain joins TRBV29-1 to TRBJ2-5; TRBD1 might be the D (6 bases). The CDR3 contains 11 residues. Per germline, CDR1 SQVTM and CDR2 ANQGSEA. The CDR3 DNA sequence: TGCAACGCAAGGACAGCAGAGACCCAGTACTTC. It specifies CNARTAETQYF.

V and J are TRBV15 and TRBJ1-1; D is ambiguous. The CDR3 length is 14 residues. Germline CDR1 reads LNHNV; CDR2 reads YYDKDF (reference sequence). V gave up 1 base and J gave up 2 bases, with 8 bases separating them. The CDR3 nucleotides are TGTGCCACCAGCAGAGTGGGAGACAACACTGAAGCTTTCTTT. Amino acid sequence: CATSRVGDNTEAFF.

This chain uses TRBV4-2 with TRBJ1-1; no firm D call. CDR3 size: 14 residues. The germline V and J ends were trimmed by 1 base and 1 base, with 7 bases remaining between them. Per the germline V gene, CDR1 is LGHNA and CDR2 is YNFKEQ. The CDR3 DNA reads TGTGCCAGCAGCCAAGGACGTTCGAACACTGAAGCTTTCTTT. Translating it yields CASSQGRSNTEAFF.

This clonotype was observed a single time. The genes are TRBV18 and TRBJ2-5; D is undetermined. Trimming pared 0 bases from V and 4 bases from J, leaving 6 bases between. The CDR3 has 13 amino acids. Germline V gene sequence: CDR1 KGHSH, CDR2 LQKENI. The CDR3 bases are TGTGCCAGCTCACCACCGAGCACAGAGACCCAGTACTTC. Its protein product is CASSPPSTETQYF.

The chain uses TRBV11-2 and TRBJ2-4, with D hard to call. Germline lookup yields CDR1 SGHAT and CDR2 FQNNGV. The CDR3 sequence is 12 residues long. Trimming stripped 5 bases from V and 10 bases from J, with 12 bases between. In DNA form, the CDR3 reads TGTGCCAGCAGCCCAAGTAGCCAAATTCAGTACTTC. Encoded protein: CASSPSSQIQYF.